What follows are 27 T cell receptor beta chains derived from one specimen sequenced in a study of shared clonotypes between healthy human individuals. Profiling relied on immunoSEQ multiplex PCR, and the TCRdb table lists in-frame clones only, not all of them. This sample has 90,000 to 120,000 clones, with less than 80% found just once. Sequenced: memory CD8+ T cells sorted from blood. Stated subset: CD45RO+ cells pooled with CCR7-negative TemRA cells. The receptors derive from a woman in her twenties or thirties in good health.

This clone was detected only a few times. The rearrangement uses TRBV28 and TRBJ2-7; 8 nucleotides agree with TRBD2. This CDR3 comprises 15 residues. Germline CDR1 is MDHEN and CDR2 is SYDVKM. The V segment lost 7 bases and the J segment 6 bases; nucleotides outside the gene matches: 14. As DNA, the CDR3 is TGTGCCAGCACTCCAACCGTTAGCGGGGCCCGCGAGCAGTACTTC. This translates into CASTPTVSGAREQYF.

The chain carries TRBV28 and TRBJ1-5; D is possibly TRBD1 (5 bases). V lost 3 bases to trimming and J lost 1 base, with 7 bases between them. Germline V gene data show CDR1 as MDHEN and CDR2 as SYDVKM. The CDR3 totals 14 residues. The CDR3 sequence: CASSFRQSNQPQHF. As DNA, the CDR3 is TGTGCCAGCAGTTTCCGACAGAGCAATCAGCCCCAGCATTTT.

This clone was observed a handful of times. This sequence joins TRBV6-4 and TRBJ2-1; TRBD2 matches at 10 bases. The CDR3 has 14 residues. Germline V lookup: CDR1 MRHNA, CDR2 SNTAGT. Trimming cost V 5 bases and J 7 bases; bases outside gene matches: 5. CDR3: CASSYETSGNEQFF. CDR3 DNA: TGTGCCAGCAGTTACGAGACTAGCGGGAATGAGCAGTTCTTC.

The CDR3 is CASSLITAATNEKLFF. In nucleotides, the CDR3 is TGTGCCAGCAGTTTAATTACGGCAGCAACTAATGAAAAACTGTTTTTT. The chain recombines TRBV28 with TRBJ1-4; D call uncertain. Trimming pared 2 bases from V and 0 bases from J, leaving 10 bases between. CDR1 and CDR2 (germline): MDHEN, SYDVKM. CDR3 length: 16 amino acids.

The CDR3 DNA follows: TGTGCCAGCAGTGGAGACCGACAGCTTAGCTCCTACGAGCAGTACTTC. This sequence encodes CASSGDRQLSSYEQYF. The chain has TRBV2 and TRBJ2-7, with D possibly matching TRBD1 (5 bases). CDR3 size: 16 residues. CDR1 SNHLY and CDR2 FYNNEI come from the germline V gene. The germline V and J ends were trimmed by 4 bases and 0 bases, with 16 bases remaining between them.

This clone was seen just once. The chain employs TRBV4-1 and TRBJ2-2; TRBD2 might be the D (5 bases). Trimming shortened V by 1 base and J by 1 base, and 16 bases separated the two germline ends. The germline CDR1 and CDR2 sequences are MGHRA and YSYEKL. The CDR3 runs to 18 residues. CDR3 loop: CASSQGRQPGRNTGELFF. CDR3 DNA: TGCGCCAGCAGCCAAGGGCGTCAGCCGGGGAGGAACACCGGGGAGCTGTTTTTT.

V gene TRBV7-8 combines with J gene TRBJ2-7; the match to TRBD1 covers 7 bases. CDR1 SGHVS and CDR2 FQNEAQ come from the germline V gene. The CDR3 runs 16 residues. Losses at the gene ends were 2 bases for V and 2 bases for J; bases not matched to a gene: 9. CDR3 bases: TGTGCCAGCAGCTTAATTTCTGGGACAGCGACCTACGAGCAGTACTTC. It specifies CASSLISGTATYEQYF.

The V gene is TRBV15, the J gene TRBJ2-6; D is perhaps TRBD1 or TRBD2 (5 bases each). The ends were cut back, 5 bases at V and 1 base at J, with 12 bases in the middle. This CDR3 contains 16 residues. From germline, CDR1 is LNHNV and CDR2 YYDKDF (reference sequence). In nucleotides, the CDR3 is TGTGCCACCAGCGAGGGTCGACAGTCTGGGGCCAACGTCCTGACTTTC. It specifies CATSEGRQSGANVLTF.

This clone was detected a few times. The chain joins TRBV6-1 to TRBJ1-2; maybe TRBD1 (5 bases). The V gene's germline CDR1 is MNHNS and CDR2 SASEGT. The CDR3 has 15 residues. V was clipped by 1 base and J by 2 bases, with 11 bases between them. The CDR3 here is CASSEGQGGNYGYTF. DNA of the CDR3: TGTGCCAGCAGTGAAGGGCAGGGCGGAAACTATGGCTACACCTTC.

The chain has TRBV11-2 and TRBJ2-7, with a tentative D call TRBD1 (6 bases). The CDR3 has 14 residues. The germline V gene has CDR1 SGHAT and CDR2 FQNNGV. Trimming removed 0 bases at V and 3 bases at J, with 9 bases between. Written as DNA, the CDR3 is TGTGCCAGCAGCTTAGAGGCAGGGGACTACGAGCAGTACTTC. Translating gives CASSLEAGDYEQYF.

This clone was counted at least ten times. The rearrangement links TRBV2 to TRBJ2-7, with 7 bases fitting TRBD2. CDR3 length: 15 amino acids. Losses at the gene ends were 7 bases for V and 2 bases for J; bases not matched to a gene: 11. The V gene's germline CDR1 is SNHLY and CDR2 FYNNEI. The CDR3 coding sequence is TGTGCCAGCAAAGGGCAGCGGGATTCACCCTACGAGCAGTACTTC. Protein sequence: CASKGQRDSPYEQYF. Full variable domain (outside the CDR3, taken from reference TRBV2 and TRBJ2-7): EPEVTQTPSHQVTQMGQEVILRCVPISNHLYFYWYRQILGQKVEFLVSFYNNEISEKSEIFDDQFSVERPDGSNFTLKIRSTKLEDSAMYFCASKGQRDSPYEQYFGPGTRLTVT.

This clone showed up just once. The rearrangement joins TRBV5-1 to TRBJ2-1, with D maybe TRBD2 (6 bases). Germline CDR1 reads SGHRS; CDR2 reads YFSETQ. Trimming took 0 bases from V and 1 from J, leaving 14 bases between them. This CDR3 spans 17 amino acids. The CDR3, as DNA: TGCGCCAGCAGCTTGGCAGTACGGGAGAGATCCTACAATGAGCAGTTCTTC. The encoded protein is CASSLAVRERSYNEQFF.

The genes are TRBV7-6 and TRBJ2-3; weak D call: TRBD2 (5 bases). This CDR3 contains 14 residues. The V and J ends lost 5 bases and 4 bases respectively, with 13 bases between them. CDR1 and CDR2 from the germline V gene are SGHVS and FNYEAQ. This CDR3 is CASSPRRTSDTQYF. The CDR3 DNA sequence: TGTGCCAGCAGCCCGAGAAGGACTTCAGATACGCAGTATTTT. The variable domain in full, with the rest retrieved from reference TRBV7-6 and TRBJ2-3, is GAGVSQSPRYKVTKRGQDVALRCDPISGHVSLYWYRQALGQGPEFLTYFNYEAQQDKSGLPNDRFSAERPEGSISTLTIQRTEQRDSAMYRCASSPRRTSDTQYFGPGTRLTVL.

This clone has a handful of counts. The chain combines TRBV6-4 with TRBJ2-3; 9 positions match TRBD1. The germline V gene encodes CDR1 MRHNA and CDR2 SNTAGT. This CDR3 contains 15 residues. J lost 6 bases, V lost 3 bases, and 7 bases had no gene match. CDR3 residues: CASSEGGTGTDTQYF. For the CDR3, the DNA is TGTGCCAGCAGTGAAGGAGGGACAGGGACTGATACGCAGTATTTT.

V is TRBV9 and J is TRBJ2-7; 8 bases are shared with TRBD1. Looked up from germline, CDR1 is SGDLS and CDR2 is YYNGEE. The J segment lost 0 bases and the V segment lost 4 bases, leaving 6 bases of the junction unmatched. This CDR3 is 15 amino acids long. The CDR3 is CASSRGTGRSYEQYF. CDR3 nucleotide sequence: TGTGCCAGCAGCAGGGGGACAGGACGCTCCTACGAGCAGTACTTC.

In its sample, this clone was seen many times. V is TRBV13 and J is TRBJ2-1; tentatively, D is TRBD2 (6 bases). Trimming removed 1 base at V and 7 bases at J, with 11 bases between. The CDR3 loop spans 14 amino acids. Germline V gene lookup returns CDR1 PRHDT and CDR2 FYEKMQ (reference sequence). CDR3 sequence reads: CASSLEGGTNEQFF. The CDR3 DNA reads TGTGCCAGCAGCTTAGAGGGAGGTACGAATGAGCAGTTCTTC.

This clone was seen repeatedly, ten times or more. CDR3 DNA sequence: TGTGCCAGCAGCTTTGAACCGATCACTAACTATGGCTACACCTTC. Its translation is CASSFEPITNYGYTF. V is TRBV28 and J is TRBJ1-2; D unresolved. This CDR3 has 15 amino acids. Germline CDR1 MDHEN, CDR2 SYDVKM. V lost 6 bases and J lost 0, with 14 bases in between.

CDR3 in DNA: TGTGCCAGCAGCTTAGCGCGGACAGGGGATGAGGAGACCCAGTACTTC. Its translation: CASSLARTGDEETQYF. The rearrangement uses TRBV7-9 and TRBJ2-5; 9 bases match TRBD1. This CDR3 is 16 amino acids long. Germline V gives CDR1 SEHNR, CDR2 FQNEAQ (reference sequence). Trimming at V came to 0 bases and at J to 5 bases, leaving 7 bases not matched to a gene.

Note on this clone: This likely came from a read error, as a far larger clone is one base away. The J gene is TRBJ1-2, the V gene TRBV11-2, with TRBD1 matching 9 bases. Germline CDR1 reads SGHAT; CDR2 reads FQNNGV. The J segment lost 9 bases and the V segment lost 3 bases, leaving 5 bases of the junction unmatched. This CDR3 contains 13 residues. This CDR3 is CASSLGTGNSYTF. CDR3 DNA sequence: TGTGCCAGCAGCTTGGGGACAGGGAATAGCTACACCTTC. Drawing the rest from reference TRBV11-2 and TRBJ1-2, the complete variable domain is EAGVAQSPRYKIIEKRQSVAFWCNPISGHATLYWYQQILGQGPKLLIQFQNNGVVDDSQLPKDRFSAERLKGVDSTLKIQPAKLEDSAVYLCASSLGTGNSYTFGSGTRLTVV.

CDR3 nucleotides: TGTGCCAGCAGCTTGGCCCTGGCGTACGAGCAGTACTTC. Its translation is CASSLALAYEQYF. V usage is TRBV5-5 and J usage is TRBJ2-7; D ambiguous. Germline CDR1 is SGHKS and CDR2 is YYEKEE (reference sequence). This CDR3 is 13 amino acids long. V gave up 0 bases and J gave up 4 bases, with 8 bases separating them.

The V and J genes are TRBV28 and TRBJ2-5, with D perhaps TRBD1 or TRBD2 (5 bases each). The germline V gene has CDR1 MDHEN and CDR2 SYDVKM. V lost 5 bases and J lost 2, with 12 bases in between. This CDR3 has 14 residues. The CDR3 DNA reads as TGTGCCAGCAGTATGGGACGGTATCAAGAGACCCAGTACTTC. Amino acids: CASSMGRYQETQYF.

This clone came up a few times. V is TRBV6-1 and J is TRBJ1-4; TRBD1 is a possible D gene (6 bases). CDR3 size: 15 residues. With 3 bases removed from V and 4 bases from J, the gap between germline ends came to 12 bases. CDR1 MNHNS and CDR2 SASEGT come from the germline V gene. The CDR3 nucleotides read TGTGCCAGCAGTGATTGGCAGGGGAGTAATGAAAAACTGTTTTTT. Its translation is CASSDWQGSNEKLFF.

The genes are TRBV25-1 and TRBJ2-3; D remains unclear. The CDR3 extends over 15 amino acids. Trimming shortened V by 1 base and J by 2 bases, and 10 bases separated the two germline ends. Germline loops: CDR1 MGHDK, CDR2 SYGVNS. Here the CDR3 reads CASSESRLLTDTQYF. CDR3 coding DNA: TGTGCCAGCAGTGAATCCCGCTTACTCACAGATACGCAGTATTTT.

The chain couples TRBV7-8 to TRBJ2-7; 7 nucleotides align to TRBD1. Germline V CDR1 and CDR2: SGHVS, FQNEAQ. V shed 5 bases and J 1 base; nucleotides not matched to a gene: 8. This CDR3 contains 15 residues. CDR3 coding DNA: TGTGCCAGCAGCATCCGACAGGGACCTTCCTACGAGCAGTACTTC. It encodes CASSIRQGPSYEQYF.

This clone was seen just once. A much larger clone differs from this one at a single base, so this may be a read error. Distinct nucleotide sequences in the sample also encode this CDR3. The chain links TRBV2 to TRBJ2-7; D unresolved. The CDR3 runs to 13 residues. In germline, CDR1 is SNHLY, CDR2 FYNNEI. In DNA, the CDR3 is TGTGCCAGTAGTGAATCGATCCCCTACGAGCAGTACTTC. This sequence encodes CASSESIPYEQYF.

The V and J genes are TRBV7-6 and TRBJ2-2, with 9 bases that match TRBD2. Germline CDR1 SGHVS, CDR2 FNYEAQ. V was clipped by 3 bases and J by 5 bases; unmatched bases: 13. The CDR3 extends over 18 amino acids. The CDR3 reads CASSFRLMAGGGTGELFF. Written as DNA, the CDR3 is TGTGCCAGCAGCTTCCGCCTTATGGCGGGAGGGGGTACCGGGGAGCTGTTTTTT.

This clone showed up many times. V and J are TRBV27 and TRBJ2-4, with no clear D. Deletions cut 6 bases from V and 4 bases from J, with 16 bases between. The CDR3 contains 15 residues. Germline V lookup: CDR1 MNHEY, CDR2 SMNVEV (reference sequence). This chain's CDR3 is CASSPILGMKNIQYF. CDR3 DNA sequence: TGTGCCAGCAGCCCGATCCTTGGGATGAAAAACATTCAGTACTTC.